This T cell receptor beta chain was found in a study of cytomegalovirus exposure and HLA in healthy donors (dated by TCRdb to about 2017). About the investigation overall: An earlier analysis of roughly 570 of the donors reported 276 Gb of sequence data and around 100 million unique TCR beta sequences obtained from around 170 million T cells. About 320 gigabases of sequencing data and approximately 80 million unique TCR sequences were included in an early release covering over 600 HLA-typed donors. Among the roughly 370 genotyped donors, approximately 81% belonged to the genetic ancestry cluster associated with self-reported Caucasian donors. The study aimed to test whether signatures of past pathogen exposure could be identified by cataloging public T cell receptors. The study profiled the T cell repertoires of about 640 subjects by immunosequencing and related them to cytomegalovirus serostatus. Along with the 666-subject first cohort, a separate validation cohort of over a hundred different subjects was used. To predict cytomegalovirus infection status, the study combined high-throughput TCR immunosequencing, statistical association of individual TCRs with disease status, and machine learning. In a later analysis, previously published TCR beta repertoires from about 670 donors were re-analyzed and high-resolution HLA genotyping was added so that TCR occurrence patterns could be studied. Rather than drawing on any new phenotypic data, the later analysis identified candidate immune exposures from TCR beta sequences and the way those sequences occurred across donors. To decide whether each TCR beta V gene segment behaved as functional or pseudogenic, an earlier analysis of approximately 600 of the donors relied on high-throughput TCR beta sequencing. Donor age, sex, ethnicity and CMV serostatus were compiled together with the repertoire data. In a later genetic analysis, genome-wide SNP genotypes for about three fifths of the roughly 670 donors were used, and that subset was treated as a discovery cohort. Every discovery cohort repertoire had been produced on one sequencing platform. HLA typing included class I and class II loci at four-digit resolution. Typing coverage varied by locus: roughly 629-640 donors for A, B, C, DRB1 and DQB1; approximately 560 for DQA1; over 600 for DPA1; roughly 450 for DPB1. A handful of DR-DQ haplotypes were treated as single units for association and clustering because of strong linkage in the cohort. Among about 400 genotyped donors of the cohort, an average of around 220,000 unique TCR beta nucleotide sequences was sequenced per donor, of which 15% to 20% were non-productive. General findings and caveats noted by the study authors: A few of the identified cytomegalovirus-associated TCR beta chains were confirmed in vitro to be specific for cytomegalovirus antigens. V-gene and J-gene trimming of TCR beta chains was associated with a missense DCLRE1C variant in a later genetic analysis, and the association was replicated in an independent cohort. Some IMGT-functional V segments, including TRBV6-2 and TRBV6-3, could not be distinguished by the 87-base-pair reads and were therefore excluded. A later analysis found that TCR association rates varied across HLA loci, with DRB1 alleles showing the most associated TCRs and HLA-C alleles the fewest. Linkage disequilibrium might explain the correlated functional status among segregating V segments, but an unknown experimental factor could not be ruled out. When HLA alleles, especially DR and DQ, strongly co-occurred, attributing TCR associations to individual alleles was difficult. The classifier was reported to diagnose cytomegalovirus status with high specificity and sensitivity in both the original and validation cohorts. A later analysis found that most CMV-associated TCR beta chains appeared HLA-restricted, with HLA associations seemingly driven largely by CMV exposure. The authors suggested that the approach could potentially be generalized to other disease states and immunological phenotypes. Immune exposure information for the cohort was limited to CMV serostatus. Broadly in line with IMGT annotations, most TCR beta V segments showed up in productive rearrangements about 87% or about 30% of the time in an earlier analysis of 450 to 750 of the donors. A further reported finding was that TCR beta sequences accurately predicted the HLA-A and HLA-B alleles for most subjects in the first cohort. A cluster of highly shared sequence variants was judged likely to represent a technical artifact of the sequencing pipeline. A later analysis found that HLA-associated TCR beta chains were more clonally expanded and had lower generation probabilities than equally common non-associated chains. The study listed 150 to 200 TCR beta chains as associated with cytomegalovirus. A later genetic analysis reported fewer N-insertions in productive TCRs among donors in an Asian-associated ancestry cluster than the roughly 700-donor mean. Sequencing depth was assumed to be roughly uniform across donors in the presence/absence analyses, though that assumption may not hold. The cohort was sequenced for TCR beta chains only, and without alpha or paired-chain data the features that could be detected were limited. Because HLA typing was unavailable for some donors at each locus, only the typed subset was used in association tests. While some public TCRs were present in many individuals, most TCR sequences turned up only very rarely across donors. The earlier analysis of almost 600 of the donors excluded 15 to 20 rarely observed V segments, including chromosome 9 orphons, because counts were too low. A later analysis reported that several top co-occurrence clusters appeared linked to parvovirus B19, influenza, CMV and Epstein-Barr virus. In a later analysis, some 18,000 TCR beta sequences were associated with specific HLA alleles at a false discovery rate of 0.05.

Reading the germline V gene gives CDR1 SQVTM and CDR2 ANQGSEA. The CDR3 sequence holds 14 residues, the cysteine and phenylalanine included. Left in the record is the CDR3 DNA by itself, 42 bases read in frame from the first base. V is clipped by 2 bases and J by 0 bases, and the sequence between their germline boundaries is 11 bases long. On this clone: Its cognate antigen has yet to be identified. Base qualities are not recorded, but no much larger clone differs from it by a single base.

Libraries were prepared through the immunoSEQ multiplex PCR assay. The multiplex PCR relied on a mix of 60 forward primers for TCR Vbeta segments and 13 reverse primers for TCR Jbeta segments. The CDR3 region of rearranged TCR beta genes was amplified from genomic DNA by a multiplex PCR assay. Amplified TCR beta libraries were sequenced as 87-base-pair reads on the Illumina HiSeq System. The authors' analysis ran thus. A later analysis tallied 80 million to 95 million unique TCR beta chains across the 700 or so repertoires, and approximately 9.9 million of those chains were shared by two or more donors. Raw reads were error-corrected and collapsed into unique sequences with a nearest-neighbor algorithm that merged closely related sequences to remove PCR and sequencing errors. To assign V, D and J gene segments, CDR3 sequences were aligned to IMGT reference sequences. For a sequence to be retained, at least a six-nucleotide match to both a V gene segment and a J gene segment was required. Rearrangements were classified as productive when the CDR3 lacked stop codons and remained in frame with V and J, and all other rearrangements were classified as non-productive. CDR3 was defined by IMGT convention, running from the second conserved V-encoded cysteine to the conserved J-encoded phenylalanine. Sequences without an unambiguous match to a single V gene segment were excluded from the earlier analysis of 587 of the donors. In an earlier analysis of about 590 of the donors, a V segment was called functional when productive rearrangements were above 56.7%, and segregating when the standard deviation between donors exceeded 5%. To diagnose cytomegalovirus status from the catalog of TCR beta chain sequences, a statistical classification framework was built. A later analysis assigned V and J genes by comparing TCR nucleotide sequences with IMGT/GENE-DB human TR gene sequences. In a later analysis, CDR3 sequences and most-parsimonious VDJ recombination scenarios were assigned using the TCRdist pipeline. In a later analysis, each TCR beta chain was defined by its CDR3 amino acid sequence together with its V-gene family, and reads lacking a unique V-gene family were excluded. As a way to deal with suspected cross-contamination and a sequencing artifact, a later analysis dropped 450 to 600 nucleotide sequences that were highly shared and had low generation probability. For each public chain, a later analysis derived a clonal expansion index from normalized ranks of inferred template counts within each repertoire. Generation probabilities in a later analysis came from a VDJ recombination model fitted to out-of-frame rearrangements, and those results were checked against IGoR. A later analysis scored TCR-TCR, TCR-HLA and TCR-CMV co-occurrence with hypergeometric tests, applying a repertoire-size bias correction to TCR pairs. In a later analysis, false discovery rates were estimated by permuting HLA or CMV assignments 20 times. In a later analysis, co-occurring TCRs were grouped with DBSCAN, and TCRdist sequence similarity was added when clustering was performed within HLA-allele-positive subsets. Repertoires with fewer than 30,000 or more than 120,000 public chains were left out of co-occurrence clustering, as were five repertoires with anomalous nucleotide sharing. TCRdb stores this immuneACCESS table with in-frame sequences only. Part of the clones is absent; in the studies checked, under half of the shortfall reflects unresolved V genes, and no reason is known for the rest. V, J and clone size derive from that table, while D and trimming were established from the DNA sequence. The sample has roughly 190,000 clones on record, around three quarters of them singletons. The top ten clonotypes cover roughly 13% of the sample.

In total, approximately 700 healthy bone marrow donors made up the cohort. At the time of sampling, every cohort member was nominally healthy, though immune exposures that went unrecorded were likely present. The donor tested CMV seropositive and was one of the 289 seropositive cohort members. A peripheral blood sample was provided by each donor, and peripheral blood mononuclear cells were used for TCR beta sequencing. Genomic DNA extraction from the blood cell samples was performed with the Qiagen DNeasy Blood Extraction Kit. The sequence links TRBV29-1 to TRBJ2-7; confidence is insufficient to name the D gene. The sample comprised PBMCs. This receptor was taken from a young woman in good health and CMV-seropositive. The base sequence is TGCAGCGTTGAACTGGGCCAGGTCTCCTACGAGCAGTACTTC. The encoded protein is CSVELGQVSYEQYF.